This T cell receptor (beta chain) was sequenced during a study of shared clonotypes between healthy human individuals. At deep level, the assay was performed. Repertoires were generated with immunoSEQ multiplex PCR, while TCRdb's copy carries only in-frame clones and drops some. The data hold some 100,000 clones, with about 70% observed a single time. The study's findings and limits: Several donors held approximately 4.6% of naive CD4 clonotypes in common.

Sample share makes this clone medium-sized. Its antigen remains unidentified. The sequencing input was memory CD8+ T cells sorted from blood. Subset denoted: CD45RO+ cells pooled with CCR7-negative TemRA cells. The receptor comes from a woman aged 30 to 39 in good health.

DNA for the CDR3: TGTGCCAGCAGTCCCTCGAGCCACGAGCAGTACTTC. It encodes CASSPSSHEQYF. The chain employs TRBV2 and TRBJ2-7; no firm D call. CDR1 and CDR2 from the germline V gene are SNHLY and FYNNEI. The CDR3 consists of 12 residues. V dropped 5 bases and J dropped 5 bases, with 10 bases sitting between them.